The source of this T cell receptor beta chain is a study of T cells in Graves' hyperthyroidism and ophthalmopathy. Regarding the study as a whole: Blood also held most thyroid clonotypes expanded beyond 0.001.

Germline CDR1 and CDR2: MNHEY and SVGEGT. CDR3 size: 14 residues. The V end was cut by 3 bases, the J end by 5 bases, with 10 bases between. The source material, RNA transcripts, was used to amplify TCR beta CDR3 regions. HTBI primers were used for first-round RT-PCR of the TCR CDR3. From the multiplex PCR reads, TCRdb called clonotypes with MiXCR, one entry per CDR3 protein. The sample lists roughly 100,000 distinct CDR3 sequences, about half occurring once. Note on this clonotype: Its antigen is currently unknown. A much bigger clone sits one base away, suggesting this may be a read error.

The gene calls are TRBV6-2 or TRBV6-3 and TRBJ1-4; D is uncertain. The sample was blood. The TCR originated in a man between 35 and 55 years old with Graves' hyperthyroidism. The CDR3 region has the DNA TGTGCCAGCAGTTATCAGAGAAGCAATGAAAAACTGTTTTTT. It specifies CASSYQRSNEKLFF.